This T cell receptor beta chain was recovered during a study of T cell responses to AZD1222 COVID-19 vaccine (dated by TCRdb to the early 2020s). Notes on the research overall: AZD1222 recipients with second doses at about 4 weeks or about 12 weeks were pooled, because spike-specific TCR depth and breadth did not differ between schedules. A total of about 250 trial participants underwent TCR sequencing, of whom 207 had received two doses of AZD1222 and about 25 had received two doses of the MenACWY control vaccine. Enrollment into the trials was organized by age into subgroups of 18-55, 56-69 and 70-plus years, and those subgroups contained around 150, 28 and 57 TCR-sequenced participants, respectively. Results and caveats for the whole study, not just this receptor: Conclusions about previously exposed vaccinees are limited, since just five to seven AZD1222 recipients were seropositive for SARS-CoV-2 at baseline. Participants were mostly white British and included more females than males, and it was suggested by the authors that clonal diversity may have been underestimated. No day 14 peak-response samples were available, so repertoires were characterized only after the peak T cell response. CD4 TCRs associated with the vaccine covered the entire spike protein, and the dominant responses were in regions 160-218 and 743-854. Spike-specific TCR breadth and depth rose significantly after two AZD1222 doses compared with day 0 and with MenACWY recipients. The 56-69-year group was small, and its depth increase did not reach significance, likely because of low power. Reportedly, almost half of the unique spike-specific TCRs recognized epitopes lying outside the regions that are mutated in the B.1.351 and B.1.1.7 variants.

As for this clone: This receptor's antigen is unknown. Within one base of it there is no much larger clone, and no base qualities were kept.

The CDR3 regions of human TCRbeta chains were analyzed by immunosequencing. The authors processed their data as follows. Repertoire TCRs were checked for matches against a reference library of SARS-CoV-2-specific TCRs that had been generated using the MIRA antigen-specificity platform. Breadth meant the fraction of unique TCRs that were SARS-CoV-2-associated, whereas depth meant the fraction of total T cells that were SARS-CoV-2-associated. Using the MIRA data, each spike-specific TCR was mapped to the spike region that the TCR reacts to and placed in a CD4 or CD8 class. Log10-transformed breadth and depth values were compared by one-way ANOVA with Sidak's multiple comparisons tests. TCRdb's version of the immuneACCESS table is confined to in-frame rearrangements and falls short of the full clone set. An unresolved V gene accounts for under half of the shortfall where checked; the remainder is of unknown origin. V, J and clone size reflect that table, while D and trimming were determined from the DNA. The sample has around 95,000 clones on record, approximately 90% of them singletons. Of the sample, around a sixth falls within the top ten clones.

The label giving this sample's time point can be read as: baseline before first vaccination. The vaccinee samples were drawn from two UK trials, COV001 and COV002, one of which was a single-blind randomized controlled phase 2/3 trial testing AZD1222 (ChAdOx1 nCoV-19) in healthy adults. For TCRbeta chain sequencing, PBMC samples from trial participants were taken at day 0 and at day 28 after the second dose. From cysteine to phenylalanine, the CDR3 is 15 amino acids long. Kept here is only the CDR3 DNA, which spans 45 bases and is read in frame from base 1. The germline V gene specifies SGDLS as CDR1 and YYNGEE as CDR2. Ends trimmed: V by 3 bases, J by 1 base; bases unmatched to a gene: 4.

The sequencing used peripheral blood, collected on day 0 of AZD1222 vaccination. The V gene is TRBV9 and the J gene is TRBJ1-5; TRBD1 agrees with 7 junctional bases. The source of this sequence is an adult in good health. The nucleotide sequence reads TGTGCCAGCAGCGCGGGGACAGTAAGCAATCAGCCCCAGCATTTT. The resulting protein is CASSAGTVSNQPQHF.